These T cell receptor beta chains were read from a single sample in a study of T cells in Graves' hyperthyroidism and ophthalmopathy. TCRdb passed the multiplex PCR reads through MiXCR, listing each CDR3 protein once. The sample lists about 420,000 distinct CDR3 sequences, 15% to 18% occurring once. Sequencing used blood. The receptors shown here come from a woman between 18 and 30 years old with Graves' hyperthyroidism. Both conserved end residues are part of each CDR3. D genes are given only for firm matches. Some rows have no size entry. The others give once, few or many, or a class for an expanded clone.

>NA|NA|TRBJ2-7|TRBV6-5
TGTGCCAGCAGTTACGGTTCCTCCTACGAGCAGTGCTTC
CASSYGSSYEQCF
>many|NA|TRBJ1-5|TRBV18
TGTGCCAGCTCACCAGGGTTAGAACAGCCCCAGCATTTT
CASSPGLEQPQHF
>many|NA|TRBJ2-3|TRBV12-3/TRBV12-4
TGTGCCAGCAGTCCCCCCTCGAACACAGATACGCAGTATTTT
CASSPPSNTDTQYF
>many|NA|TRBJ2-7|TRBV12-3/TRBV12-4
TGTGCCAGCAGTTTAGCGGGGACAAACCACGAGCAGTACTTC
CASSLAGTNHEQYF
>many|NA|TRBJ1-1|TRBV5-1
TGCGCCAGCAGCTTTTTGGGGGTGGGCACTGAAGCTTTCTTT
CASSFLGVGTEAFF
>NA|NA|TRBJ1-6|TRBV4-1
TGCGCCAGCAGCCCCTTCAGAGCTGGGGATTCACCCCTCCACTTT
CASSPFRAGDSPLHF
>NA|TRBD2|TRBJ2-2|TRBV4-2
TGTGCCAGCAGCCAATTGACTAGCGGGAGCACCGGGGAGCTGTTTTTT
CASSQLTSGSTGELFF
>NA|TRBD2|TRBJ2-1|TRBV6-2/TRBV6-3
TGTGCCAGCACCTATCCTAGCGGGGACTACAATGAGCAGTTCTTC
CASTYPSGDYNEQFF
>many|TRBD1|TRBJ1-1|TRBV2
TGTGCCAGCATCCCGGGACAGAGAAACACTGAAGCTTTCTTT
CASIPGQRNTEAFF
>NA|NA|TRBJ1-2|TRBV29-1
TGCAGCGTTTCGGACCTTGACTATGGCTACACCTTC
CSVSDLDYGYTF
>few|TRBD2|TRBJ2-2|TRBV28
TGTGCCAGCCAGGCCGGGACTAGCTTCGCCGGGGAGCTGTTTTTT
CASQAGTSFAGELFF
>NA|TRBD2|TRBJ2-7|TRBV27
TGTGCCAGCAAAACCGGGAGGGAGACGATCGAGCAGTACTTC
CASKTGRETIEQYF
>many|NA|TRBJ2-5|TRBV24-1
TGTGCCACCAGTGATTGGGCCGGGACCCAAGAGACCCAGTACTTC
CATSDWAGTQETQYF
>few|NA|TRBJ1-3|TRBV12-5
TGTGCTAGTGGTTTTCCCCACAGCACCCATGACACCATATATTTT
CASGFPHSTHDTIYF
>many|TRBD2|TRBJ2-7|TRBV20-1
TGCAGTGCTACCCCCGGACTAGCGGGATTCTCCTACGAGCAGTACTTC
CSATPGLAGFSYEQYF
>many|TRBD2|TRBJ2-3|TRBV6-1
TGTGCCAGCAGCTCCGGGACTAGCATTACAGATACGCAGTATTTT
CASSSGTSITDTQYF
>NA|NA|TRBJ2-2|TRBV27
TGTGCCAGCAGAATGGGGCAGGGCCCCCTGACCGGGGAGCTGTTTTTT
CASRMGQGPLTGELFF
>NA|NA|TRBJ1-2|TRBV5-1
TGCGCCAGCAGCACTCGTACTAACTATGGCTACACCTTC
CASSTRTNYGYTF
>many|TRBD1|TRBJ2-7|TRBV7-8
TGTGCCAGCAGCTTGGACAGGGGGGGATCCCTCTACGAGCAGTACTTC
CASSLDRGGSLYEQYF
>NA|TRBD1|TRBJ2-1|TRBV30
TGTGCCTGGGGACAGGGTAGTACCAATGAGCAGTTCTTC
CAWGQGSTNEQFF
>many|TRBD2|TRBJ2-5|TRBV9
TGTGCCAGCAGCGGCAGCGGGAGGGATGGGGAGACCCAGTACTTC
CASSGSGRDGETQYF
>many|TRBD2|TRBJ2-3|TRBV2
TGTGCCAGCGGAAACATAGCGGGATATGATACGCAGTATTTT
CASGNIAGYDTQYF
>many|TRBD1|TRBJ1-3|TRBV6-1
TGTGCCAGCAGTCTCGGACAGGGGGCCTCTGGAAACACCATATATTTT
CASSLGQGASGNTIYF
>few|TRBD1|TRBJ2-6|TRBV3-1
TGTGCCAGCAGCCAAAGGACAGGAGGCTCTGGGGCCAACGTCCTGACTTTC
CASSQRTGGSGANVLTF
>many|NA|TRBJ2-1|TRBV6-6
TGTGCCAGCAGTTACTCGACCCGCAGCTCCTACAATGAGCAGTTCTTC
CASSYSTRSSYNEQFF
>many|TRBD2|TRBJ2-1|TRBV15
TGTGCCACCAGCACCTTAGGACTAGGCTCTTACAATGAGCAGTTCTTC
CATSTLGLGSYNEQFF
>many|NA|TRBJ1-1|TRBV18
TGTGCCAGCTCACCAAGGCAGCCCGACACTGAAGCTTTCTTT
CASSPRQPDTEAFF
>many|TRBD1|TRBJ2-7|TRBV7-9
TGTGCCAGCAGCGCCCTTGGGACAGGGGGCTTCTACGAGCAGTACTTC
CASSALGTGGFYEQYF
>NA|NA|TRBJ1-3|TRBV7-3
TGTGCCAGCAGCAGATATTCCGGGTCTGGAAACACCATATATTTT
CASSRYSGSGNTIYF
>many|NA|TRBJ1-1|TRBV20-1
TGCAGTGCTAGAGAGGGGGGAGCTTTCTTT
CSAREGGAFF
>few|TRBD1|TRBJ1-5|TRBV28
TGTGCCAGCAGTCCCCGGACAGGCATCAATCAGCCCCAGCATTTT
CASSPRTGINQPQHF
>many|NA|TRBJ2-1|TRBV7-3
TGTGCCAGCAGCCGTGAGGCGGGATGGGAGCAGTTCTTC
CASSREAGWEQFF